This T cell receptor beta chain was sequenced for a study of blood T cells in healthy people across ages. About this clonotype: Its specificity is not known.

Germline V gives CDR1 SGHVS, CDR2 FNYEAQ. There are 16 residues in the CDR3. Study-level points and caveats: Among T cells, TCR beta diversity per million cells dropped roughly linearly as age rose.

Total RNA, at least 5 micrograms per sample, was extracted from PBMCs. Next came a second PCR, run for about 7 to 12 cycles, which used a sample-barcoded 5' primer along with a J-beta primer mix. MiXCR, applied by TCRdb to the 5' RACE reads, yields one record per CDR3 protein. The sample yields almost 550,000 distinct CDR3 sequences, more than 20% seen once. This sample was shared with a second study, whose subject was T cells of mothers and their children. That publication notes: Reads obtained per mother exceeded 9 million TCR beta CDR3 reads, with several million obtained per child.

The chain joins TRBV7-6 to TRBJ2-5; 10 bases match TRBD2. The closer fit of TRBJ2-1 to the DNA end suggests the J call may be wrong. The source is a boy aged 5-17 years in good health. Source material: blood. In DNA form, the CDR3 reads TGTGCCAGCAGCTCCCATGGCAATAGCGGGGGGAATGAGCAGTTCTTC. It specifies CASSSHGNSGGNEQFF.